Listed here is a single T cell receptor beta chain. Stated treatment: preoperative locoregional IRX-2 cytokine immunotherapy. This phase Ib study tested locoregional IRX-2 cytokine immunotherapy given before surgery. The data are from a study of preoperative IRX-2 immunotherapy in early breast cancer. CDR3 length equals 15 residues. Trimming removed 0 bases from V and 3 bases from J; junction bases left unmatched: 5. The V gene's germline CDR1 is SGHNT and CDR2 YENEEA. The repertoire was sequenced with immunoSEQ multiplex PCR; TCRdb's copy has only in-frame clones and lacks some. This table has some 42,000 clones, roughly 82% appearing once.

The receptor's source is a human donor with breast cancer. This specimen consisted of lymph node tissue, obtained after IRX-2 immunotherapy. The chain uses TRBV11-3 and TRBJ2-7, with 7 bases lining up with TRBD1. The CDR3 here is CASSLEPGGNYEQYF. The CDR3 region has the DNA TGTGCCAGCAGCTTAGAACCAGGGGGAAACTACGAGCAGTACTTC.